Presented here are 4 T cell receptor beta chains from one specimen sequenced in a study of T cells in Graves' hyperthyroidism and ophthalmopathy. The CDR3 regions of TCR beta were amplified from RNA transcripts. The TCR CDR3 was amplified in a first-round RT-PCR using the HTBI primer set. TCRdb reprocessed the multiplex PCR reads via MiXCR and lists one record per CDR3 protein. The sample lists approximately 400,000 distinct CDR3 sequences; more than 12% were seen once. Specimen: blood. Every receptor here comes from a man aged 50 to 59 with Graves' ophthalmopathy.

This clonotype was counted ten times or more. V usage is TRBV5-5 and J usage is TRBJ2-2; D may be TRBD1 (6 bases). The CDR3 loop spans 17 amino acids. The germline V and J ends were trimmed by 3 bases and 1 base, with 16 bases remaining between them. Germline CDR1 SGHKS, CDR2 YYEKEE (reference sequence). The CDR3 loop reads CASSSQGGFGNTGELFF. The DNA of the CDR3 is TGTGCCAGCAGCTCCCAAGGGGGTTTTGGGAACACCGGGGAGCTGTTTTTT.

This clonotype was counted a few times. The chain employs TRBV12-3 or TRBV12-4 and TRBJ2-5; 7 nucleotides align to TRBD2. The J segment lost 4 bases and the V segment lost 6 bases, leaving 2 bases of the junction unmatched. The CDR3 length is 12 residues. CDR3 loop: CASRGLIETQYF. The CDR3 DNA reads as TGTGCCAGCAGGGGACTAATAGAGACCCAGTACTTC.

This clonotype was detected ten times or more. The CDR3 nucleotides read TGCAGTGCTAGAGATGGGACTACAGACCCCACAGATACGCAGTATTTT. Its translation is CSARDGTTDPTDTQYF. The chain is built from TRBV20-1 and TRBJ2-3; 7 nucleotides match TRBD2. Germline V CDR1 and CDR2: DFQATT, SNEGSKA (reference sequence). This CDR3 spans 16 amino acids. V gave up 0 bases and J gave up 2 bases; unmatched junction bases: 8.

There are many counts of this clonotype. This chain links TRBV5-1 with TRBJ2-7; either TRBD1 or TRBD2 may supply D (5 bases each). Germline V CDR1 and CDR2: SGHRS, YFSETQ. V was pared by 8 bases and J by 3 bases, with 18 bases between. CDR3 length: 14 residues. CDR3 sequence reads: CASQAGTANYEQYF. The DNA of the CDR3 is TGCGCCAGTCAGGCCGGGACGGCGAACTACGAGCAGTACTTC.